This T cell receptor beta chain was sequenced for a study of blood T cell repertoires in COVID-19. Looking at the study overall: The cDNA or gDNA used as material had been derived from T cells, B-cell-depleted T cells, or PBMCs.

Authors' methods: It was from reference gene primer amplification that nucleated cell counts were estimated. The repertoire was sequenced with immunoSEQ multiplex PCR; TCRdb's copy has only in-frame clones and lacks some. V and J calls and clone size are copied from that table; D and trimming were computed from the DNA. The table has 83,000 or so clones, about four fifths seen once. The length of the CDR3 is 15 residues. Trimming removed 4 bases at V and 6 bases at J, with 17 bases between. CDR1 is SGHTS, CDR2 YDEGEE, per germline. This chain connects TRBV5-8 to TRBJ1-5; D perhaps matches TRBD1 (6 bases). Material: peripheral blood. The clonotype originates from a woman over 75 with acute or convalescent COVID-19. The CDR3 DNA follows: TGTGCCAGCAGCGACATGACAGGAGCCACTCAGCCCCAGCATTTT. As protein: CASSDMTGATQPQHF.